This T cell receptor beta chain comes out of a study of T cell responses to AZD1222 COVID-19 vaccine. Whole-study findings and limits: Recipients of two AZD1222 doses showed rising Spike-specific TCR breadth and depth. At study baseline, merely five or six AZD1222 recipients were seropositive.

A word on this clone: No antigen is known for it.

The method was immunoSEQ multiplex PCR; TCRdb's version includes in-frame clones alone and lacks a portion of them. The table includes 77,000 or so clones, around 89% detected once. V lost 3 bases, J lost 7 bases, and 12 bases lay in between. The CDR3 has 13 amino acids. This specimen consisted of peripheral blood, obtained on day 0 of AZD1222 vaccination. The TCR was taken from an adult in good health. J is TRBJ1-1 and V is TRBV12-3 or TRBV12-4; D ambiguous. The CDR3 DNA reads TGTGCCAGCAGTTTCTCCTTGAAGGATGAAGCTTTCTTT. It specifies CASSFSLKDEAFF.